The sequence of this T cell receptor (beta chain) was determined in a study of T cells after yellow fever vaccination. Broader study findings: Post-booster samples contained most primary-vaccination clones (around 96% CD4, roughly 88% CD8). Of the clonotypes, a small share occurred in both CD4 and CD8 compartments.

This clonotype was seen a handful of times. The antigen is unknown. The CDR3 sequence is 15 residues long. In germline, CDR1 is SEHNR, CDR2 FQNEAQ (reference sequence). V lost 6 bases to trimming and J lost 2 bases, with 13 bases between them. 5'RACE template switching produced TCR cDNA carrying a universal primer site and UMIs. Via MiXCR, TCRdb re-called the 5' RACE reads, giving one row per CDR3 protein. This repertoire shows hundreds of thousands of distinct CDR3 sequences, 21% found once; its top ten account for roughly a sixth. This sequence joins TRBV7-9 and TRBJ2-2, with D uncertain. Sequencing used PBMCs, obtained approximately 22 days after the first yellow fever vaccination. The receptor was isolated from a young man who received the YFV17D yellow fever vaccine. The DNA of the CDR3 is TGTGCCAGCAGTCCCTATAAGGGCAACACCGGGGAGCTGTTTTTT. It is translated as CASSPYKGNTGELFF.